This T cell receptor beta chain was recovered during a study of blood T cell repertoires in COVID-19. Study details: Sites across the United States, Italy and Spain contributed samples from acute and convalescent COVID-19. PBMCs, B-cell-depleted T cells, or T cells provided the cDNA or gDNA that made up the material.

Per the original data handling: Reference gene primer amplification yielded estimated nucleated cell counts. TCRdb's copy holds only in-frame clones and misses some; the assay was immunoSEQ multiplex PCR. V, J and clone size are those of that table, while D and trimming were read from the DNA. The sample has about 150,000 clones; around 80% are singletons. Looked up from germline, CDR1 is LGHNA and CDR2 is YNFKEQ. Germline trimming cut 1 base from V and 7 bases from J; bases unmatched to any gene: 5. The CDR3 runs to 17 residues. The J gene is TRBJ2-1, the V gene TRBV4-2; 15 positions match TRBD2. The TCR sequence derives from a man between 60 and 70 years old with acute or convalescent COVID-19. The sequencing input was peripheral blood. CDR3 sequence: CASSQGGLAGGLNEQFF. DNA for the CDR3: TGTGCCAGCAGCCAAGGAGGACTAGCGGGGGGGCTAAATGAGCAGTTCTTC.